Listed below are T cell receptor beta chains from one sample, sequenced in a study of a mutant IDH1 vaccine in newly diagnosed glioma. Assay used: immunoSEQ multiplex PCR; TCRdb lists only in-frame clones, some missing. The repertoire holds 15,000 to 20,000 clones, roughly 95% seen once, with about 3.5% in the top ten. The source material was peripheral blood mononuclear cells (PBMCs), sampled from a glioma patient treated with radiotherapy, temozolomide or both. Receptor source: a woman younger than 35 with glioma. Some clones in this sample may be carry-over from other donors' samples. Both conserved end residues are part of each CDR3. The D gene is left open where the match is weak. Expanded clones are given a class, and other clones once, few, many or no size at all.

>TRBJ2-2|TRBV6-1|NA|NA
TGTGCCAGCAGTGATAACAGGGACGGGGAGCTGTTTTTT
CASSDNRDGELFF
>TRBJ1-1|TRBV6-1|NA|NA
TGTGCCAGCAGATTGGACAGTCGAAGTACTGAAGCTTTCTTT
CASRLDSRSTEAFF
>TRBJ2-5|TRBV5-6|NA|NA
TGTGCCAGCAGCACGAAAGAGACCCAGTACTTC
CASSTKETQYF
>TRBJ2-2|TRBV5-6|NA|NA
TGTGCCAGCAGCTTGCCCGGGGAGCTGTTTTTT
CASSLPGELFF
>TRBJ2-2|TRBV11-2|once|NA
TGTGCCACCTTCCCGGCTCCGGGACATAACACCGGGGAGCTGTTTTTT
CATFPAPGHNTGELFF
>TRBJ1-3|TRBV4-2|NA|NA
TGTGCCAGCAGCCAAGTTCGAGACAGCCTGAAAAACACCATATATTTT
CASSQVRDSLKNTIYF
>TRBJ2-7|TRBV7-2|NA|TRBD2
TGTGCCAGCAGCATATCTAGCGGGAGATTGCCTACCTACGAGCAGTACTTC
CASSISSGRLPTYEQYF
>TRBJ1-1|TRBV18|NA|NA
TGTGCCAGCTCAAGCAGCCCGAAGAATGAGGCTTTCTTT
CASSSSPKNEAFF
>TRBJ1-1|TRBV6-4|NA|TRBD1
TGTGCCAGCAGTGCCCCGAAACGGCGTCGGACAGGTTCGAACACTGAAGCTTTCTTT
CASSAPKRRRTGSNTEAFF
>TRBJ1-2|TRBV5-1|NA|NA
TGCGCCAGCAGCTTGGATAGCAACTATGGCTACACCTTC
CASSLDSNYGYTF
>TRBJ2-1|TRBV18|NA|TRBD2
TGTGCCAGCTCACCGCTCGCCGGGAGGGCCGGTCAGTTCTTC
CASSPLAGRAGQFF
>TRBJ1-6|TRBV6-1|once|NA
TGTGCCAGCAGAGGCGACAGCTCGAATTCACCCCTCCACTTT
CASRGDSSNSPLHF
>TRBJ1-2|TRBV6-5|few|TRBD1
TGTGCCAGCGCCCCGGCAGGGGGAGGCTACACCTTC
CASAPAGGGYTF
>TRBJ2-3|TRBV4-3|NA|NA
TGCGCCAGCAGCCAGACTAGGTTCACAGATACGCAGTATTTT
CASSQTRFTDTQYF
>TRBJ1-2|TRBV28|NA|NA
TGTGCCAGCAGCCGCGGAGGGCGTTATGGCTACACCTTC
CASSRGGRYGYTF
>TRBJ1-2|TRBV19|NA|NA
TGTGCCAGTAGTTTCACAGCTAACTATGGCTACACCTTC
CASSFTANYGYTF
>TRBJ2-2|TRBV9|NA|TRBD1
TGTGCCAGCAGGGGGACAGGGGTGGGCACCGGGGAGCTGTTTTTT
CASRGTGVGTGELFF
>TRBJ1-5|TRBV6-1|NA|TRBD1
TGTGCCAGCGAGACGAACAGGGGGGAGAATCAGCCCCAGCATTTT
CASETNRGENQPQHF
>TRBJ2-7|TRBV7-2|NA|TRBD2
TGTGCCAGCAGCTCGGGACTAGCGGGAATTCAGTACTTC
CASSSGLAGIQYF
>TRBJ1-5|TRBV28|once|NA
TGTGCCAGCAGTCTACAGGCCGGGAATCAGCCCCAGCATTTT
CASSLQAGNQPQHF
>TRBJ2-1|TRBV29-1|once|NA
TGCAGCGTTGAGTCCGGGACGATCAATGAGCAGTTCTTC
CSVESGTINEQFF
>TRBJ1-5|TRBV19|NA|NA
TGTGCCAGTAGAGAAGCGGGCCCGCCCGGTAGCCAGCCCCAGCATTTT
CASREAGPPGSQPQHF
>TRBJ2-5|TRBV27|NA|NA
TGTGCCAGCAGTTTAAGTGTCAATGGGGAGACCCAGTACTTC
CASSLSVNGETQYF
>TRBJ1-4|TRBV28|NA|NA
TGTGCCAGCAGTTTAGGAGGGGCCGGCGAAAAACTGTTTTTT
CASSLGGAGEKLFF
>TRBJ1-4|TRBV5-8|NA|TRBD1
TGTGCCAGCAGCCAGGGACAGTCGTACTTGGAAAAACTGTTTTTT
CASSQGQSYLEKLFF
>TRBJ2-3|TRBV6-4|NA|TRBD1
TGTGCCAGCAGTGACTCGGGGGGACAGGGAACGGATACGCAGTATTTT
CASSDSGGQGTDTQYF
>TRBJ2-2|TRBV6-4|NA|TRBD2
TGTGCCAGCAGTGACTCGGCTAGCGGGCATGGGGAGCTGTTTTTT
CASSDSASGHGELFF
>TRBJ1-2|TRBV30|NA|NA
TGTGCCTGGAGCCCTACGTCGGTCATTAACTATGGCTACACCTTC
CAWSPTSVINYGYTF
>TRBJ1-4|TRBV14|NA|NA
TGTGCCAGCAGCCAAGTGAGGGCAACTAATGAAAAACTGTTTTTT
CASSQVRATNEKLFF
>TRBJ2-3|TRBV9|NA|TRBD2
TGTGCCAGCAGCGCTAGCGGGAGGGCTTCAGATACGCAGTATTTT
CASSASGRASDTQYF
>TRBJ2-2|TRBV28|NA|TRBD1
TGTGCCAGCAGATCACAGGGGGTCCTCACCGGGGAGCTGTTTTTT
CASRSQGVLTGELFF
>TRBJ2-1|TRBV14|NA|NA
TGTGCCAGCAGCCCCTTTAGCGAGAAAGACTACAATGAGCAGTTCTTC
CASSPFSEKDYNEQFF
>TRBJ2-1|TRBV7-7|NA|TRBD1
TGTGCTAGCAGCTTAGCCGGGACAGGGGCCAATGAGCAGTTCTTC
CASSLAGTGANEQFF
>TRBJ2-3|TRBV27|NA|NA
TGTGCCAGTACAGGGTTACGCACAGATACGCAGTATTTT
CASTGLRTDTQYF
>TRBJ1-2|TRBV6-1|NA|NA
TGTGCCAGCAGCCCCCACTGGGGGGGGAACTATGGCTACACCTTC
CASSPHWGGNYGYTF
>TRBJ2-5|TRBV18|NA|NA
TGTGCCAGCTCACCACCGGGAACTGATGAGACCCAGTACTTC
CASSPPGTDETQYF
>TRBJ1-1|TRBV5-1|NA|NA
TGCGCCAGCAGCTTCTCGGGCCCCCGGGACACTGAAGCTTTCTTT
CASSFSGPRDTEAFF
>TRBJ1-5|TRBV19|NA|NA
TGTGCCAGTAGTGGGACGGGTAGTTATAGCAATCAGCCCCAGCATTTT
CASSGTGSYSNQPQHF
>TRBJ2-2|TRBV4-1|NA|NA
TGCGCCAGCAGCCAACTTCCCGGGGAGCTGTTTTTT
CASSQLPGELFF
>TRBJ1-2|TRBV2|NA|NA
TGTGCCAGCAGGTTCGAGTATGGCTACACCTTC
CASRFEYGYTF
>TRBJ2-5|TRBV4-1|once|TRBD2
TGCGCCAGCAGCCAAGATGCGGGGGGGACAGAGACCCAGTACTTC
CASSQDAGGTETQYF
>TRBJ2-3|TRBV11-2|NA|NA
TGTGCCAGCAGCTCGATTACCAGGGGGACTGGCACAGATACGCAGTATTTT
CASSSITRGTGTDTQYF
>TRBJ2-5|TRBV4-1|NA|NA
TGCGCCAGCAGCCATTTACAAGAGACCCAGTACTTC
CASSHLQETQYF
>TRBJ2-7|TRBV6-6|once|NA
TGTGCCAGCAGTTACGAGGGTCTTTTCCACGAGCAGTACTTC
CASSYEGLFHEQYF